These 8 T cell receptor beta chains share one sample of origin, sequenced in a study of CD8+ T cells in alopecia areata. Reverse transcription of extracted RNA yielded cDNA, which provided the sequencing template. Sequencing used immunoSEQ multiplex PCR; TCRdb keeps in-frame clones, though not all of them. Counted here are about 98,000 clones, about 40% occurring once; the ten biggest clones make up about 0.79%. The sequencing sample was made of CD4+ T cells sorted from blood. The receptor source for this set is a human donor with alopecia areata.

This chain's CDR3 is CAWGRVMFSGELFF. As DNA, the CDR3 is TGTGCCTGGGGCAGGGTCATGTTTAGCGGGGAGCTGTTTTTT. V and J are TRBV30 and TRBJ2-2, with a possible D match to TRBD1 (5 bases). Germline V CDR1 and CDR2: GTSNPN, SVGIG (reference sequence). The CDR3 consists of 14 residues. V shed 5 bases and J shed 7 bases, with 17 bases lying between them.

This clone was picked up a small number of times. V usage is TRBV30 and J usage is TRBJ2-7; 8 nucleotides line up with TRBD1. The V segment lost 5 bases and the J segment 6 bases; nucleotides outside the gene matches: 3. The germline CDR1 and CDR2 sequences are GTSNPN and SVGIG (reference sequence). The CDR3 extends over 11 amino acids. CDR3 in amino acids: CAWATGGEQYF. CDR3 sequence (DNA): TGTGCCTGGGCTACAGGGGGCGAGCAGTACTTC.

This clone was seen more than once but under ten times. The chain is built from TRBV18 and TRBJ2-3, with TRBD2 matching 7 bases. CDR3 size: 13 residues. V gave up 3 bases and J gave up 3 bases; unmatched junction bases: 0. The germline gives CDR1 KGHSH, CDR2 LQKENI. The CDR3 bases are TGTGCCAGCTCACCGGGACTAACAGATACGCAGTATTTT. Translation: CASSPGLTDTQYF.

The rearrangement links TRBV18 to TRBJ2-3, with a possible D match to TRBD2 (6 bases). This CDR3 region has 13 residues. Germline CDR1 reads KGHSH; CDR2 reads LQKENI. V was pared by 3 bases and J by 9 bases, with 13 bases between. Here the CDR3 reads CASSPPLARTQYF. DNA of the CDR3: TGTGCCAGCTCACCCCCTCTAGCGAGAACGCAGTATTTT. Full variable domain (rest looked up from reference TRBV18 and TRBJ2-3): NAGVMQNPRHLVRRRGQEARLRCSPMKGHSHVYWYRQLPEEGLKFMVYLQKENIIDESGMPKERFSAEFPKEGPSILRIQQVVRGDSAAYFCASSPPLARTQYFGPGTRLTVL.

A few counts support this clone. The chain is built from TRBV27 and TRBJ1-1; TRBD1 aligns across 8 bases. Unmatched junction bases numbered 12, after V lost 6 bases and J lost 0 bases. Per the germline V gene, CDR1 is MNHEY and CDR2 is SMNVEV (reference sequence). The length of the CDR3 is 17 residues. This chain's CDR3 is CASREITRQGMNTEAFF. CDR3 in DNA: TGTGCCAGCAGAGAAATAACAAGACAGGGGATGAACACTGAAGCTTTCTTT.

V usage is TRBV29-1 and J usage is TRBJ2-1, with 11 bases identical to TRBD1. Germline V gene lookup returns CDR1 SQVTM and CDR2 ANQGSEA. The J segment lost 9 bases and the V segment lost 6 bases, leaving 13 bases of the junction unmatched. The length of the CDR3 is 15 residues. Here the CDR3 reads CSVSGQGAGGGEQFF. In DNA, the CDR3 is TGCAGCGTCTCTGGACAGGGGGCCGGGGGGGGTGAGCAGTTCTTC.

The gene calls are TRBV13 and TRBJ2-4; D is ambiguous. The CDR3 is made up of 14 amino acids. Looked up from germline, CDR1 is PRHDT and CDR2 is FYEKMQ (reference sequence). V was cut by 2 bases and J by 1 base, with 6 bases left in between. CDR3 sequence: CASSLSFAKNIQYF. CDR3 sequence (DNA): TGTGCCAGCAGCTTAAGTTTTGCCAAAAACATTCAGTACTTC.

The rearrangement links TRBV29-1 to TRBJ1-1; D might be TRBD1 (5 bases). Looked up from germline, CDR1 is SQVTM and CDR2 is ANQGSEA. CDR3 size: 13 residues. Trimming cost V 4 bases and J 0 bases, with 9 bases left between them. The CDR3 reads CSVARQMNTEAFF. Here the CDR3 DNA reads TGCAGCGTTGCACGACAGATGAACACTGAAGCTTTCTTT.